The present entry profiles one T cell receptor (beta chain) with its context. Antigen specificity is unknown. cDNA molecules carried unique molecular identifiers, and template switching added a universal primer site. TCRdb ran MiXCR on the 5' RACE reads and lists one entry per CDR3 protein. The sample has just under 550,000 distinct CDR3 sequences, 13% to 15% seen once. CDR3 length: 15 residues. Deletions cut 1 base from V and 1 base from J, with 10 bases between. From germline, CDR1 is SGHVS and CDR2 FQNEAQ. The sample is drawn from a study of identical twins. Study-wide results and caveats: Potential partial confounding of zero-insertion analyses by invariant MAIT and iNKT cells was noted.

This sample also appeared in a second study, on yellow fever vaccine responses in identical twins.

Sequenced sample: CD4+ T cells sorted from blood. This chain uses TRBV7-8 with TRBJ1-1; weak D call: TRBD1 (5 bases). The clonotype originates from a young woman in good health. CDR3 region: CASSLGRGTNTEAFF. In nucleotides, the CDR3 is TGTGCCAGCAGCTTAGGTAGAGGGACGAACACTGAAGCTTTCTTT.